The 29 T cell receptor beta chains below all came from one sample that was sequenced in a study of blood T cell repertoires in COVID-19. Here immunoSEQ multiplex PCR was the method, and the copy in TCRdb shows in-frame clones only, minus some. The table lists around 210,000 clones, 89% of them singletons. The sequenced sample consisted of PBMCs or T cells enriched from blood (not recorded which). These receptors came from a woman aged 18-29 years who had recovered from COVID-19.

On this clone: One junction end disagrees with the germline gene, perhaps due to a read error. V gene TRBV29-1 combines with J gene TRBJ2-3; TRBD2 might be the D (5 bases). CDR1 is SQVTM, CDR2 ANQGSEA, per germline. There are 13 residues in the CDR3. The CDR3 coding sequence is TGCAGCGTCGAAGGACTCTTCACAGATACGCAGTATTTT. Translating it yields CSVEGLFTDTQYF.

The chain uses TRBV9 and TRBJ2-7, with D perhaps matching TRBD1 (5 bases). This CDR3 comprises 14 residues. Germline CDR1 reads SGDLS; CDR2 reads YYNGEE. V lost 3 bases to trimming and J lost 0 bases, with 10 bases between them. The CDR3 is CASSGPDSSYEQYF. The CDR3 nucleotides are TGTGCCAGCAGCGGACCAGACAGCTCCTACGAGCAGTACTTC.

This chain links TRBV19 with TRBJ1-5; D may be TRBD1 (6 bases). The length of the CDR3 is 12 residues. Germline assignment: CDR1 LNHDA and CDR2 SQIVND (reference sequence). Here the CDR3 DNA reads TGTGCGGTACAGGGAATGGGACAGCCCCAGCATTTT. Amino acids: CAVQGMGQPQHF.

The chain uses TRBV5-1 and TRBJ2-1; 7 nucleotides match TRBD1. The V gene's germline CDR1 is SGHRS and CDR2 YFSETQ. The J segment lost 6 bases and the V segment lost 4 bases, leaving 4 bases of the junction unmatched. This CDR3 contains 13 residues. CDR3 residues: CASSRTGPNEQFF. For the CDR3, the DNA is TGCGCCAGCAGCCGGACAGGTCCCAATGAGCAGTTCTTC.

V usage is TRBV5-1 and J usage is TRBJ2-1, with 8 bases matching TRBD2. The CDR3 covers 15 residues. The V segment lost 5 bases and the J segment 2 bases; nucleotides outside the gene matches: 6. Looked up from germline, CDR1 is SGHRS and CDR2 is YFSETQ. DNA of the CDR3: TGCGCCAGCAGACAACGCGGGGGGACCTACAATGAGCAGTTCTTC. Protein product: CASRQRGGTYNEQFF.

The CDR3 nucleotides are TGTGCCAGCAGCAAAGGAGGGACAAGTACTGAAGCTTTCTTT. As protein: CASSKGGTSTEAFF. The chain uses TRBV21-1 and TRBJ1-1; the table's D call, TRBD1, was not checked against the DNA. TRBV21-1 is designated a pseudogene. The CDR3 is 14 amino acids.

The chain employs TRBV7-2 and TRBJ2-2, with 9 bases lining up with TRBD1. The CDR3 is made up of 16 amino acids. The V and J ends lost 3 bases and 5 bases, in that order; junction bases with no gene match: 7. Germline V gene sequence: CDR1 SGHTA, CDR2 FQGNSA. The CDR3 is CASSFSGTGLTGELFF. The CDR3 DNA is TGTGCCAGCAGCTTTTCCGGGACAGGGTTAACCGGGGAGCTGTTTTTT.

The chain is built from TRBV30 and TRBJ2-2; 16 bases are a match to TRBD2. CDR3 size: 16 residues. In germline, CDR1 is GTSNPN, CDR2 SVGIG (reference sequence). V gave up 1 base and J gave up 6 bases; unmatched junction bases: 2. The DNA of the CDR3 is TGTGCCTGGAGTGAAGGGACTAGCGGGGGGGCCGGGGAGCTGTTTTTT. This encodes CAWSEGTSGGAGELFF.

The chain recombines TRBV28 with TRBJ1-1; possibly TRBD1 for D (6 bases). The CDR3 runs to 14 residues. V was pared by 6 bases and J by 0 bases, with 11 bases between. Germline lookup yields CDR1 MDHEN and CDR2 SYDVKM. The CDR3 DNA is TGTGCCAGCAGACTACAGGGTGTGAACACTGAAGCTTTCTTT. This sequence encodes CASRLQGVNTEAFF.

This clone was detected a few times. The chain has TRBV5-4 and TRBJ2-7, with 14 bases matching TRBD2. Germline V gives CDR1 SGHNT, CDR2 YYREEE (reference sequence). CDR3 size: 16 residues. Unmatched junction bases numbered 3, after V lost 2 bases and J lost 2 bases. CDR3 residues: CASSFGTSGGTYEQYF. The CDR3, as DNA: TGTGCCAGCAGCTTCGGGACTAGCGGGGGCACCTACGAGCAGTACTTC.

The rearrangement joins TRBV5-1 to TRBJ2-5; TRBD2 matches 9 bases. Germline V gene lookup returns CDR1 SGHRS and CDR2 YFSETQ. CDR3 length equals 16 residues. V dropped 0 bases and J dropped 2; count of bases not matched to a gene: 5. The CDR3 is CASSLEQRGVQETQYF. Written as DNA, the CDR3 is TGCGCCAGCAGCTTGGAACAGCGGGGGGTGCAAGAGACCCAGTACTTC.

The chain is built from TRBV12-3 or TRBV12-4 and TRBJ2-2, with D unresolved. V was trimmed by 8 bases and J by 5 bases, leaving 9 bases between them. This CDR3 region has 12 residues. The CDR3 DNA sequence: TGTGCCAGCGGCTCATCGACCGGGGAGCTGTTTTTT. The encoded protein is CASGSSTGELFF.

This clone has only a few counts. The rearrangement links TRBV19 to TRBJ2-5; D unclear. The germline V gene has CDR1 LNHDA and CDR2 SQIVND (reference sequence). V was pared by 3 bases and J by 2 bases, with 10 bases between. CDR3 length equals 14 residues. The CDR3 sequence is CASSILADQETQYF. DNA for the CDR3: TGTGCCAGTAGTATTCTGGCAGATCAAGAGACCCAGTACTTC.

The rearrangement uses TRBV18 and TRBJ1-2, with a weak D call TRBD1 (5 bases). V lost 2 bases, J lost 8 bases, and 12 bases lay in between. Germline CDR1 is KGHSH and CDR2 is LQKENI. The CDR3 is made up of 13 amino acids. The CDR3, as DNA: TGTGCCAGCTCACCAGAAGGGGCTGGAGGCTACACCTTC. As protein: CASSPEGAGGYTF. Drawing the rest from reference TRBV18 and TRBJ1-2, the complete variable domain is NAGVMQNPRHLVRRRGQEARLRCSPMKGHSHVYWYRQLPEEGLKFMVYLQKENIIDESGMPKERFSAEFPKEGPSILRIQQVVRGDSAAYFCASSPEGAGGYTFGSGTRLTVV.

The chain couples TRBV28 to TRBJ2-1; TRBD2 agrees at 8 bases. The ends lost 6 bases at V and 9 bases at J; junction bases unmatched: 7. The CDR3 is made up of 13 amino acids. Looked up from germline, CDR1 is MDHEN and CDR2 is SYDVKM. The chain's CDR3 is CASSPTSVGEQFF. The DNA for the CDR3 is TGTGCCAGCAGCCCGACTAGCGTAGGTGAGCAGTTCTTC.

V gene TRBV5-4 combines with J gene TRBJ1-2, with D perhaps TRBD1 (6 bases). The CDR3 runs to 14 residues. Trimming stripped 4 bases from V and 5 bases from J, with 15 bases between. Germline CDR1 reads SGHNT; CDR2 reads YYREEE (reference sequence). This CDR3 reads CASSLDSTLYGYTF. For the CDR3, the DNA is TGTGCCAGCAGCCTGGACAGTACCTTATATGGCTACACCTTC. Full variable domain (outside the CDR3, taken from reference TRBV5-4 and TRBJ1-2): ETGVTQSPTHLIKTRGQQVTLRCSSQSGHNTVSWYQQALGQGPQFIFQYYREEENGRGNFPPRFSGLQFPNYSSELNVNALELDDSALYLCASSLDSTLYGYTFGSGTRLTVV.

The chain has TRBV28 and TRBJ2-5, with 10 positions matching TRBD2. The trim removed 7 bases at V and 5 bases at J, leaving 7 bases unmatched. The CDR3 is made up of 14 amino acids. Germline V lookup: CDR1 MDHEN, CDR2 SYDVKM. The CDR3 DNA sequence: TGTGCCAGCATTAGCGGGGGGAAGGGGGAGACCCAGTACTTC. Translation gives CASISGGKGETQYF.

The rearrangement uses TRBV19 and TRBJ2-1; 9 bases are shared with TRBD2. The germline V gene has CDR1 LNHDA and CDR2 SQIVND (reference sequence). V was clipped by 0 bases and J by 6 bases; unmatched bases: 0. The CDR3 sequence is 14 residues long. The CDR3 DNA is TGTGCCAGTAGTATAGATAGCGGGGGCAATGAGCAGTTCTTC. It translates to CASSIDSGGNEQFF.

V usage is TRBV5-1 and J usage is TRBJ2-2; 11 bases agree with TRBD1. This CDR3 region has 16 residues. V shed 2 bases and J 4 bases; nucleotides not matched to a gene: 4. Germline V gene lookup returns CDR1 SGHRS and CDR2 YFSETQ. CDR3 amino acids: CASSFPGQGVTGELFF. Here the CDR3 DNA reads TGCGCCAGCAGCTTTCCGGGACAGGGGGTCACCGGGGAGCTGTTTTTT.

The chain couples TRBV11-2 to TRBJ2-1, with 8 bases identical to TRBD2. In germline, CDR1 is SGHAT, CDR2 FQNNGV. With 6 bases clipped from V and 2 bases from J, the junction kept 9 bases outside the gene matches. The CDR3 spans 16 residues. The chain's CDR3 is CASRPHSGATYNEQFF. The CDR3 DNA is TGTGCCAGCAGGCCACATAGCGGGGCTACCTACAATGAGCAGTTCTTC.

The chain carries TRBV5-4 and TRBJ1-3; 7 bases agree with TRBD1. The germline V gene has CDR1 SGHNT and CDR2 YYREEE (reference sequence). After removal of 6 bases from V and 7 bases from J, the junction contained 19 bases not matched to a gene. CDR3 size: 17 residues. CDR3 nucleotide sequence: TGTGCCAGCATAGGTCCAGACAGACAGGGCATCGGGAACACCATATATTTT. Residues: CASIGPDRQGIGNTIYF.

The chain is built from TRBV28 and TRBJ1-1; TRBD1 aligns across 9 bases. The CDR3 consists of 17 residues. V shed 4 bases, J shed 0 bases, and the junction held 9 bases outside the gene matches. From germline, CDR1 is MDHEN and CDR2 SYDVKM. The CDR3 coding sequence is TGTGCCAGCAGTTGGGGCCACAGGGGGCTATTGAACACTGAAGCTTTCTTT. Protein sequence: CASSWGHRGLLNTEAFF.

The chain joins TRBV7-9 to TRBJ1-4, with a tentative D call TRBD1 (6 bases). The germline V gene has CDR1 SEHNR and CDR2 FQNEAQ (reference sequence). V dropped 2 bases and J dropped 4 bases, with 11 bases sitting between them. The CDR3 loop spans 15 amino acids. The CDR3 is CASSLIGQNNEKLFF. In DNA, the CDR3 is TGTGCCAGCAGCTTAATCGGACAGAATAATGAAAAACTGTTTTTT.

The chain has TRBV30 and TRBJ2-2, with a tentative D call TRBD1 (6 bases). V was trimmed by 3 bases and J by 2 bases, leaving 10 bases between them. Germline V lookup: CDR1 GTSNPN, CDR2 SVGIG (reference sequence). This CDR3 comprises 14 residues. The CDR3 DNA reads as TGTGCCTGGAGAGGGACACATAACACCGGGGAGCTGTTTTTT. Translating gives CAWRGTHNTGELFF.

V is TRBV5-1 and J is TRBJ2-4, with D tentatively TRBD1 (7 bases). The length of the CDR3 is 13 residues. Per germline, CDR1 SGHRS and CDR2 YFSETQ. V was pared by 5 bases and J by 9 bases, with 15 bases between. DNA for the CDR3: TGCGCCAGCAGTTGGAGGGGGCAGAGCATTCAGTACTTC. Its translation: CASSWRGQSIQYF.

Only a few counts were recorded for this clone. The chain employs TRBV3-1 (or the pseudogene TRBV3-2) and TRBJ1-1; 7 bases agree with TRBD1. The CDR3 length is 16 residues. Germline CDR1 is LGHDT and CDR2 is YNNKEL (reference sequence). V lost 3 bases to trimming and J lost 0 bases; unmatched junction nucleotides: 7. Written as DNA, the CDR3 is TGTGCCAGCAGCCAGGGCTCGACAGGGATGAACACTGAAGCTTTCTTT. Its protein is CASSQGSTGMNTEAFF.

This clone has more than one count but fewer than ten. The chain uses TRBV24-1 and TRBJ2-1; a weak D match, TRBD1 (5 bases). CDR1 KGHDR and CDR2 SFDVKD come from the germline V gene. The CDR3 length is 16 residues. Trimming took off 4 bases at V and 4 bases at J, with 16 bases between the two ends. The CDR3 DNA reads as TGTGCCACCAGTGAGGACACAGGTAGGCTTTACAATGAGCAGTTCTTC. Translation: CATSEDTGRLYNEQFF.

The sample holds a few counts of this clone. V is TRBV4-1 and J is TRBJ2-7; no definite D call. Trimming took off 1 base at V and 1 base at J, with 8 bases between the two ends. This CDR3 has 14 amino acids. CDR1 MGHRA and CDR2 YSYEKL come from the germline V gene. The CDR3 sequence: CASSQGAGSYEQYF. The CDR3 DNA follows: TGCGCCAGCAGCCAAGGGGCAGGATCCTACGAGCAGTACTTC.

The rearrangement joins TRBV28 to TRBJ1-2; no definite D call. This CDR3 has 13 amino acids. Per germline, CDR1 MDHEN and CDR2 SYDVKM. Trimming took off 3 bases at V and 7 bases at J, with 12 bases between the two ends. The CDR3 DNA follows: TGTGCCAGCAGTTTGGGTAGCCCTGGTGGCTACACCTTC. It codes for CASSLGSPGGYTF.